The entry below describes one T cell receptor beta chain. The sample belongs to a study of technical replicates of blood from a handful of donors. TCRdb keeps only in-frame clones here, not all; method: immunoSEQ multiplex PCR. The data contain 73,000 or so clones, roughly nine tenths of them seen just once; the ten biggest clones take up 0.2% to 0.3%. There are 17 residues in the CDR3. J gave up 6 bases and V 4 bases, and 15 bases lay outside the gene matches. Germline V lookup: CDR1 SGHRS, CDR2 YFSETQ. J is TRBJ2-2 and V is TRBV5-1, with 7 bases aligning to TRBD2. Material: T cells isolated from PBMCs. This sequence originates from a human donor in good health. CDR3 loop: CASSQLSRTRWAGELFF. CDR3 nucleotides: TGCGCCAGCAGCCAACTATCCCGGACTAGATGGGCCGGGGAGCTGTTTTTT.